The clone carrying this T cell receptor beta chain was counted a few times. Its antigen is still unknown. These data are taken from a study of T-cell reconstitution after alpha-beta-depleted transplantation in children. General study findings and limits: At around two months after transplant, the alpha-beta T cells were reportedly derived from several hundred expanded clones that came from non-depleted graft cells. Newly made T cells mostly supplied T-cell counts and diversity one year after transplant. Recipient T cells and thymic progenitors that survived were the source of the high TCRbeta diversity seen at day 60 in some patients.

The TCRbeta library incorporated unique molecular identifiers. From the PCR reads, TCRdb called clonotypes with MiXCR, one entry per CDR3 protein. The sample holds some 100,000 distinct CDR3 sequences; less than 25% are singletons and the top ten take about 22%. Germline CDR1 MRHNA, CDR2 SNTAGT. V was cut by 2 bases and J by 4 bases, with 13 bases left in between. This CDR3 is built from 15 residues. The TCR was taken from a boy younger than 10 with acute lymphoblastic leukemia, due to receive a stem cell transplant. This chain links TRBV6-4 with TRBJ2-3; weak D call: TRBD2 (5 bases). This sample comprised PBMCs, obtained before TCRalphabeta/CD19-depleted stem cell transplant. In nucleotides, the CDR3 is TGTGCCAGCAGTGACAACGGAGGCGTCGCAGATACGCAGTATTTT. Translating gives CASSDNGGVADTQYF.